The 21 T cell receptor beta chains reported below all come from one sample, sequenced in a study of T cell changes during pregnancy in multiple sclerosis. The assay was immunoSEQ multiplex PCR, and TCRdb's table has in-frame clones only and misses some. The data show roughly 50,000 clones, with approximately 94% seen just once and around 3.5% held by the top ten. Specimen: CD8+ T cells from peripheral blood mononuclear cells, collected in the third trimester of pregnancy. Receptor source: a female donor with multiple sclerosis, enrolled in a pregnancy study.

This rearrangement joins TRBV4-1 to TRBJ2-1; 10 nucleotides line up with TRBD2. Per the germline V gene, CDR1 is MGHRA and CDR2 is YSYEKL. The CDR3 runs 16 residues. With 4 bases clipped from V and 5 bases from J, the junction kept 8 bases outside the gene matches. The CDR3 DNA follows: TGCGCCAGCAGCCCGCTTAGCGGGAGGCCTAACAATGAGCAGTTCTTC. It is translated as CASSPLSGRPNNEQFF.

This chain joins TRBV10-3 and TRBJ2-1; 8 bases line up with TRBD2. The J segment lost 4 bases and the V segment lost 4 bases, leaving 3 bases of the junction unmatched. Germline V gene data show CDR1 as ENHRY and CDR2 as SYGVKD. The CDR3 contains 14 residues. Here the CDR3 reads CAISVAGGYNEQFF. The CDR3 DNA follows: TGTGCCATCAGTGTCGCGGGAGGATACAATGAGCAGTTCTTC.

This clone has only one observation. The rearrangement joins TRBV27 to TRBJ2-3, with TRBD1 matching over 7 bases. V lost 6 bases and J lost 4; bases outside the gene matches: 7. Germline CDR1 reads MNHEY; CDR2 reads SMNVEV (reference sequence). The CDR3 extends over 14 amino acids. The CDR3 DNA follows: TGTGCCAGCAGATCCAGACAGGGCCCAGATACGCAGTATTTT. Encoded protein: CASRSRQGPDTQYF.

The genes are TRBV2 and TRBJ2-1; D is unresolved. The ends were cut back, 4 bases at V and 0 bases at J, with 10 bases in the middle. CDR3 length: 15 amino acids. The germline gives CDR1 SNHLY, CDR2 FYNNEI. The CDR3 region has the DNA TGTGCCAGCAGTGGAACACATTTCTCCTACAATGAGCAGTTCTTC. Protein sequence: CASSGTHFSYNEQFF.

CDR3 in DNA: TGTGCCAGCAGCCAAGATCCAGGGGTTTCCTACGAGCAGTACTTC. Translation gives CASSQDPGVSYEQYF. This rearrangement joins TRBV4-2 to TRBJ2-7; a possible D gene is TRBD1 (6 bases). Germline loops: CDR1 LGHNA, CDR2 YNFKEQ. The CDR3 is made up of 15 amino acids. Trimming took off 0 bases at V and 1 base at J, with 10 bases between the two ends.

This chain links TRBV9 with TRBJ2-1, with 7 bases aligning to TRBD2. J gave up 8 bases and V 5 bases, and 7 bases lay outside the gene matches. The CDR3 length is 13 residues. The germline CDR1 and CDR2 sequences are SGDLS and YYNGEE. For the CDR3, the DNA is TGTGCCAGCAGTACTCATCGGGGGGATGAGCAGTTCTTC. This encodes CASSTHRGDEQFF.

The chain links TRBV7-9 to TRBJ1-1; D not certain. Germline CDR1 and CDR2: SEHNR and FQNEAQ (reference sequence). The CDR3 is made up of 13 amino acids. Between the trimmed V and J ends, which lost 6 bases and 3 bases, there was a span of 11 bases. CDR3 sequence reads: CASSTREDTEAFF. CDR3 bases: TGTGCCAGCAGTACACGGGAGGACACTGAAGCTTTCTTT.

The J gene is TRBJ2-7, the V gene TRBV6-6; weak D call: TRBD1 (6 bases). Trimming took off 0 bases at V and 2 bases at J, with 8 bases between the two ends. Germline V gene sequence: CDR1 MNHNY, CDR2 SVGAGI (reference sequence). The CDR3 totals 14 residues. CDR3 nucleotides: TGTGCCAGCAGTTACTCAGGGGACACCTACGAGCAGTACTTC. Its protein product is CASSYSGDTYEQYF.

V is TRBV2 and J is TRBJ2-7, with 8 bases aligning to TRBD2. J was trimmed by 0 bases and V by 7 bases; bases with no gene match: 2. CDR1 SNHLY and CDR2 FYNNEI come from the germline V gene. This CDR3 is 13 amino acids long. Here the CDR3 reads CASKSGGSYEQYF. Written as DNA, the CDR3 is TGTGCCAGCAAGAGCGGGGGCTCCTACGAGCAGTACTTC.

This chain links TRBV29-1 with TRBJ1-2; 9 nucleotides agree with TRBD1. The CDR3 loop spans 17 amino acids. With V trimmed by 3 bases and J by 3 bases, 14 bases remained unmatched. Germline loops: CDR1 SQVTM, CDR2 ANQGSEA. The CDR3 loop is CSVESSGTGSYDYGYTF. CDR3 sequence (DNA): TGCAGCGTTGAGAGCTCCGGGACAGGGTCTTACGACTATGGCTACACCTTC.

Points on this clone: At the DNA level, this CDR3 is encoded by other sequences in the same sample as well. The chain joins TRBV29-1 to TRBJ2-1; D gene unclear. V gave up 0 bases and J gave up 3 bases, with 3 bases separating them. The CDR3 covers 12 residues. Looked up from germline, CDR1 is SQVTM and CDR2 is ANQGSEA. The DNA for the CDR3 is TGCAGCGTTGAAGACCGCTACAATGAGCAGTTCTTC. Protein sequence: CSVEDRYNEQFF.

V and J are TRBV6-5 and TRBJ2-5; 7 bases fit TRBD1. Gene TRBJ2-7 matches the end of the DNA better, so the J call may be wrong. The CDR3 has 13 residues. The germline CDR1 and CDR2 sequences are MNHEY and SVGAGI. The CDR3 DNA sequence: TGTGCCAGCAGTTACAAGGGGGCGGGCGAGCAGTACTTC. Translating it yields CASSYKGAGEQYF.

The genes are TRBV13 and TRBJ2-5, with 8 bases matching TRBD2. V lost 5 bases to trimming and J lost 4 bases; unmatched junction nucleotides: 9. This CDR3 comprises 15 residues. Per the germline V gene, CDR1 is PRHDT and CDR2 is FYEKMQ (reference sequence). CDR3 residues: CASSPSGLGPETQYF. The DNA of the CDR3 is TGTGCCAGCAGCCCTTCGGGACTAGGCCCAGAGACCCAGTACTTC. Supplemented by reference TRBV13 and TRBJ2-5, the full variable domain reads AAGVIQSPRHLIKEKRETATLKCYPIPRHDTVYWYQQGPGQDPQFLISFYEKMQSDKGSIPDRFSAQQFSDYHSELNMSSLELGDSALYFCASSPSGLGPETQYFGPGTRLLVL.

This rearrangement joins TRBV28 to TRBJ2-3; 7 bases fit TRBD2. CDR3 length: 17 amino acids. CDR1 and CDR2 from the germline V gene are MDHEN and SYDVKM. The junction had 14 bases not matched to a gene; V was cut back by 2 bases and J by 6 bases. The CDR3 DNA sequence: TGTGCCAGCAGTTTACCCAGGGACTACGAGGTCGTTGATACGCAGTATTTT. Translating gives CASSLPRDYEVVDTQYF.

The chain uses TRBV2 and TRBJ1-2; no clear D. Germline values: CDR1 SNHLY, CDR2 FYNNEI. The CDR3 is 15 residues long. Trimming removed 2 bases from V and 3 bases from J, with 13 bases in between. In DNA, the CDR3 is TGTGCCAGCAGTGAACGTGGTGGGAGAGACTATGGCTACACCTTC. As protein: CASSERGGRDYGYTF.

This chain uses TRBV18 with TRBJ2-1; TRBD2 aligns across 7 bases. Looked up from germline, CDR1 is KGHSH and CDR2 is LQKENI. The length of the CDR3 is 16 residues. V shed 2 bases, J shed 8 bases, and the junction held 12 bases outside the gene matches. The chain's CDR3 is CASSPTDGTSAHEQFF. The CDR3 DNA reads TGTGCCAGCTCACCAACGGACGGTACTAGCGCCCATGAGCAGTTCTTC.

The rearrangement links TRBV28 to TRBJ2-2; TRBD1 matches at 8 bases. Germline trimming cut 5 bases from V and 6 bases from J; bases unmatched to any gene: 11. CDR3 size: 16 residues. Germline V gene data show CDR1 as MDHEN and CDR2 as SYDVKM. The CDR3 coding sequence is TGTGCCAGCAGTGTAATGGACAGGGTAGTCTCCGGGGAGCTGTTTTTT. It is translated as CASSVMDRVVSGELFF.

The chain recombines TRBV4-2 with TRBJ2-2; D may be TRBD2 (6 bases). CDR1 and CDR2 from the germline V gene are LGHNA and YNFKEQ. The CDR3 has 17 residues. Trimming shortened V by 3 bases and J by 4 bases, and 18 bases separated the two germline ends. The CDR3 coding sequence is TGTGCCAGCAGCCAGGCGGGACTCGAATTTTTCACCGGGGAGCTGTTTTTT. Its translation: CASSQAGLEFFTGELFF.

The V and J genes are TRBV18 and TRBJ2-7; 11 nucleotides align to TRBD2. The CDR3 extends over 15 amino acids. V lost 3 bases and J lost 2; bases outside the gene matches: 3. Germline CDR1 is KGHSH and CDR2 is LQKENI. The CDR3 DNA reads TGTGCCAGCTCACCTAGACTAGCGGGACCCTACGAGCAGTACTTC. This sequence encodes CASSPRLAGPYEQYF.

The chain joins TRBV2 to TRBJ2-1; 7 bases fit TRBD2. The CDR3 covers 14 residues. V shed 4 bases, J shed 6 bases, and the junction held 6 bases outside the gene matches. CDR1 is SNHLY, CDR2 FYNNEI, per germline. CDR3 nucleotides: TGTGCCAGCAGTGGACTAGCTTTTATCAATGAGCAGTTCTTC. As protein: CASSGLAFINEQFF.

The chain links TRBV6-5 to TRBJ1-1, with D possibly being TRBD1 (5 bases). V was cut by 4 bases and J by 11 bases, with 14 bases left in between. Germline CDR1 reads MNHEY; CDR2 reads SVGAGI. CDR3 size: 12 residues. The CDR3 nucleotides read TGTGCCAGCAGTTTACGGGGGACGACGGCTTTCTTT. Its protein is CASSLRGTTAFF.